Detailed here is one T cell receptor beta chain. The data were taken from a study of Ad26.COV2.S vaccination and SARS-CoV-2 variants. The treatment: 19 received Ad26.COV2.S at low or high dose, single or two shots; about 5 received placebo; per-sample allocation not given. Sampling took place 63 days after the first vaccine or placebo injection. The repertoire was sequenced with immunoSEQ multiplex PCR; TCRdb's copy has only in-frame clones and lacks some. The profile covers some 340,000 clones, with just under 85% appearing a single time and roughly 2% taken by the ten largest. This receptor was obtained from a person between 18 and 60 years old who received the Ad26.COV2.S COVID-19 vaccine or a placebo. The sample here was peripheral blood, taken in a trial of Ad26.COV2.S vaccine versus placebo.

CDR3 sequence (DNA): TGTGCCAGCTTTGGAGGGCTAGCGGACTACGAGCAGTACTTC. Translated: CASFGGLADYEQYF. The J gene is TRBJ2-7, the V gene TRBV2; the match to TRBD2 covers 7 bases. V was pared by 8 bases and J by 3 bases, with 10 bases of the junction left unmatched. The CDR3 loop spans 14 amino acids. Germline values: CDR1 SNHLY, CDR2 FYNNEI.